The 13 T cell receptor beta chains below come from one sample, sequenced in a study of blood T cell repertoires in COVID-19. Some clones are missing from TCRdb's copy, which holds only in-frame ones; the method was immunoSEQ multiplex PCR. The sample records roughly 340,000 clones, about 90% being singletons. Sequenced material: peripheral blood. Receptors originate from a woman under 40 with COVID-19, enrolled during active disease.

The J gene is TRBJ2-7, the V gene TRBV19; no clear D gene. Germline CDR1 LNHDA, CDR2 SQIVND (reference sequence). The CDR3 loop spans 14 amino acids. Between the trimmed V and J ends, which lost 3 bases and 1 base, there was a span of 10 bases. CDR3 coding DNA: TGTGCCAGTAGTATGAACGGTCCATCCTACGAGCAGTACTTC. The encoded protein is CASSMNGPSYEQYF.

V and J are TRBV28 and TRBJ1-2; perhaps TRBD1 as D (6 bases). The germline V and J ends were trimmed by 3 bases and 4 bases, with 12 bases remaining between them. The CDR3 covers 14 residues. Germline loops: CDR1 MDHEN, CDR2 SYDVKM. CDR3 bases: TGTGCCAGCAGTTTCGGGGGGGCTAGCTATGGCTACACCTTC. Translating gives CASSFGGASYGYTF.

CDR3 amino acids: CASRDRTVNTEAFF. The DNA of the CDR3 is TGTGCCAGCAGGGACAGGACAGTGAACACTGAAGCTTTCTTT. The chain recombines TRBV7-9 with TRBJ1-1; 7 nucleotides agree with TRBD1. After removal of 6 bases from V and 0 bases from J, the junction contained 4 bases not matched to a gene. The CDR3 contains 14 residues. CDR1 SEHNR and CDR2 FQNEAQ come from the germline V gene (reference sequence). Based on the CDR3 plus reference TRBV7-9 and TRBJ1-1, the full variable domain is DTGVSQNPRHKITKRGQNVTFRCDPISEHNRLYWYRQTLGQGPEFLTYFQNEAQLEKSRLLSDRFSAERPKGSFSTLEIQRTEQGDSAMYLCASRDRTVNTEAFFGQGTRLTVV.

In this sample, this clone turned up once. The J gene is TRBJ2-7, the V gene TRBV14; D might be TRBD2 (6 bases). V was clipped by 3 bases and J by 0 bases, with 12 bases between them. The CDR3 spans 15 residues. CDR1 is SGHDN, CDR2 FVKESK, per germline. CDR3 sequence: CASSQGREASYEQYF. The CDR3 DNA sequence: TGTGCCAGCAGCCAGGGCAGGGAGGCCTCCTACGAGCAGTACTTC.

The rearrangement links TRBV12-3 or TRBV12-4 to TRBJ1-5; D call uncertain. Deletions cut 6 bases from V and 9 bases from J, with 15 bases between. The CDR3 spans 13 residues. The DNA for the CDR3 is TGTGCCAGCAGCCTGCGGCGGGGTGGGCCCCAGCATTTT. As protein: CASSLRRGGPQHF.

The rearrangement links TRBV3-1 (or the pseudogene TRBV3-2) to TRBJ1-6, with TRBD1 matching 7 bases. This CDR3 has 14 amino acids. Germline CDR1 and CDR2: LGHDT and YNNKEL (reference sequence). V shed 4 bases and J 9 bases; nucleotides not matched to a gene: 6. The CDR3 coding sequence is TGTGCCAGCAGCCTAGGGACAGATGTTTCACCCCTCCACTTT. Translation: CASSLGTDVSPLHF.

This chain joins TRBV7-2 and TRBJ2-1; 11 bases are shared with TRBD2. Germline V CDR1 and CDR2: SGHTA, FQGNSA. With 5 bases clipped from V and 6 bases from J, the junction kept 6 bases outside the gene matches. The CDR3 length is 15 residues. CDR3 sequence reads: CASSQIAGGPNEQFF. The CDR3, as DNA: TGTGCCAGCAGCCAAATAGCGGGAGGGCCCAATGAGCAGTTCTTC. Full variable domain (rest looked up from reference TRBV7-2 and TRBJ2-1): GAGVSQSPSNKVTEKGKDVELRCDPISGHTALYWYRQSLGQGLEFLIYFQGNSAPDKSGLPSDRFSAERTGGSVSTLTIQRTQQEDSAVYLCASSQIAGGPNEQFFGPGTRLTVL.

The chain joins TRBV6-6 to TRBJ1-2, with 7 bases aligning to TRBD1. V dropped 7 bases and J dropped 4; count of bases not matched to a gene: 12. The CDR3 has 15 residues. Germline CDR1 MNHNY, CDR2 SVGAGI (reference sequence). The CDR3 here is CASTPVMAGGYGYTF. For the CDR3, the DNA is TGTGCCAGCACCCCCGTTATGGCAGGGGGCTATGGCTACACCTTC.

CDR3 in amino acids: CASNRDRGLGELFF. CDR3 bases: TGTGCCAGTAACCGGGACAGGGGGCTCGGGGAGCTGTTTTTT. The V and J genes are TRBV27 and TRBJ2-2; 12 bases are a match to TRBD1. This CDR3 has 14 residues. V dropped 9 bases and J dropped 7; count of bases not matched to a gene: 6. The V gene's germline CDR1 is MNHEY and CDR2 SMNVEV (reference sequence).

The rearrangement joins TRBV5-4 to TRBJ2-6; D is possibly TRBD1 (5 bases). Germline-derived CDR1 and CDR2 are SGHNT and YYREEE (reference sequence). This CDR3 is 17 amino acids long. V lost 3 bases, J lost 0 bases, and 13 bases lay in between. The CDR3 DNA reads as TGTGCCAGCAGCTCTAGGACAACTCCCTCTGGGGCCAACGTCCTGACTTTC. Translating gives CASSSRTTPSGANVLTF.

The chain recombines TRBV7-2 with TRBJ2-7; D possibly corresponds to TRBD1 (6 bases). This CDR3 spans 15 amino acids. Trimming left V 3 bases short and J 4 bases short, with 16 bases between. Germline CDR1 reads SGHTA; CDR2 reads FQGNSA. CDR3 sequence: CASSFTPGAGYEQYF. CDR3 coding DNA: TGTGCCAGCAGCTTTACGCCAGGGGCCGGGTACGAGCAGTACTTC.

This CDR3 reads CASSEQALSGNTIYF. CDR3 bases: TGTGCCAGCAGTGAACAGGCCCTCTCTGGAAACACCATATATTTT. The chain employs TRBV25-1 and TRBJ1-3; no clear D. The CDR3 is made up of 15 amino acids. Germline loops: CDR1 MGHDK, CDR2 SYGVNS. V was cut by 2 bases and J by 0 bases, with 8 bases left in between.

The chain recombines TRBV4-2 with TRBJ2-1; 10 positions match TRBD2. Germline loops: CDR1 LGHNA, CDR2 YNFKEQ. The CDR3 is 17 amino acids. V was pared by 3 bases and J by 0 bases, with 5 bases of the junction left unmatched. The CDR3 here is CASSHLGLAVSYNEQFF. CDR3 DNA: TGTGCCAGCAGCCATCTCGGACTAGCGGTCTCCTACAATGAGCAGTTCTTC.